Below, one T cell receptor (beta chain) is given with its context. The target antigen is unknown. The data originate from a study of T cell responses to AZD1222 COVID-19 vaccine. Study results and limitations: Regions 160-218 and 743-854 held dominance among vaccine-associated CD4 TCRs, which spanned spike.

The germline gives CDR1 SGHVS, CDR2 FQNEAQ. The ends were cut back, 2 bases at V and 7 bases at J, with 18 bases in the middle. This CDR3 has 16 residues. Here immunoSEQ multiplex PCR was the method, and the copy in TCRdb shows in-frame clones only, minus some. The data hold 110,000 or so clones, with around 83% observed a single time. This clonotype was obtained from an adult in good health. Sequenced here: peripheral blood, sampled on day 0 of AZD1222 vaccination. The gene calls are TRBV7-8 and TRBJ2-1; D gene ambiguous. The chain's CDR3 is CASSLKRSTTLNEQFF. The CDR3 region has the DNA TGTGCCAGCAGCTTAAAACGCTCCACCACGCTTAATGAGCAGTTCTTC.